Following are 8 T cell receptor beta chains from one sample sequenced in a study of blood T cell repertoires in COVID-19. TCRdb keeps only in-frame clones here, not all; method: immunoSEQ multiplex PCR. This sample has nearly 350,000 clones, with 88% found just once. The sequenced sample was peripheral blood. The receptors stem from a woman between 65 and 79 years old with COVID-19, enrolled during active disease.

The V gene is TRBV2, the J gene TRBJ1-5; 7 nucleotides agree with TRBD1. CDR3 length: 13 amino acids. Germline trimming cut 9 bases from V and 2 bases from J; bases unmatched to any gene: 4. Per the germline V gene, CDR1 is SNHLY and CDR2 is FYNNEI. The CDR3 loop reads CASGTAGNQPQHF. The CDR3 nucleotides read TGTGCCAGTGGGACAGCGGGCAATCAGCCCCAGCATTTT.

The chain combines TRBV5-1 with TRBJ2-7; 7 bases are shared with TRBD2. The ends lost 1 base at V and 0 bases at J; junction bases unmatched: 7. Germline CDR1 is SGHRS and CDR2 is YFSETQ. The CDR3 extends over 16 amino acids. The CDR3: CASSLNGGSSSYEQYF. The CDR3 DNA reads as TGCGCCAGCAGCTTGAACGGGGGGTCGAGCTCCTACGAGCAGTACTTC.

The gene calls are TRBV6-5 and TRBJ2-7; 8 nucleotides match TRBD2. In germline, CDR1 is MNHEY, CDR2 SVGAGI. CDR3 size: 15 residues. The ends lost 5 bases at V and 5 bases at J; junction bases unmatched: 11. The chain's CDR3 is CASSIPGARGDEQYF. The CDR3 DNA follows: TGTGCCAGCAGTATTCCGGGGGCGCGGGGGGACGAGCAGTACTTC.

CDR3 nucleotides: TGCGCCAGCAGCCAAGATAGGCCAGGGCCCTACGAGCAGTACTTC. It codes for CASSQDRPGPYEQYF. The J gene is TRBJ2-7, the V gene TRBV4-1, with a tentative D call TRBD1 (5 bases). V was shortened by 0 bases and J by 2 bases, with 11 bases between the two germline ends. CDR3 length: 15 residues. CDR1 is MGHRA and CDR2 is YSYEKL in the germline V gene.

The gene calls are TRBV12-3 or TRBV12-4 and TRBJ1-2; D is unresolved. The CDR3 loop spans 13 amino acids. V gave up 2 bases and J gave up 2 bases, with 6 bases separating them. CDR3 loop: CASSLNKNYGYTF. The CDR3 DNA is TGTGCCAGCAGTTTAAACAAGAACTATGGCTACACCTTC.

The chain carries TRBV28 and TRBJ1-2, with 9 bases lining up with TRBD1. This CDR3 comprises 14 residues. J lost 4 bases, V lost 2 bases, and 2 bases had no gene match. Germline loops: CDR1 MDHEN, CDR2 SYDVKM. The CDR3 bases are TGTGCCAGCAGTTTAGAACAGGGGGCCTATGGCTACACCTTC. This gives the protein CASSLEQGAYGYTF.

The chain has TRBV10-3 and TRBJ2-5; 15 positions match TRBD2. The germline gives CDR1 ENHRY, CDR2 SYGVKD. V trimming: 10 bases; J trimming: 5 bases; junction bases outside the gene matches: 5. The CDR3 contains 14 residues. The CDR3 sequence: CATGLAGGSETQYF. CDR3 nucleotide sequence: TGTGCCACGGGACTAGCGGGGGGCTCTGAGACCCAGTACTTC.

The chain links TRBV28 to TRBJ2-1, with 8 bases that match TRBD2. The CDR3 has 15 amino acids. After removal of 3 bases from V and 5 bases from J, the junction contained 6 bases not matched to a gene. Per germline, CDR1 MDHEN and CDR2 SYDVKM. The CDR3: CASSFGGGSHNEQFF. The DNA of the CDR3 is TGTGCCAGCAGTTTTGGCGGGGGGTCCCACAATGAGCAGTTCTTC.